A selection of T cell receptor beta chains follows, all from one sample in a study of blood T cell repertoires in COVID-19. Generated by immunoSEQ multiplex PCR, the TCRdb table keeps only in-frame clones and is missing some. The table has roughly 300,000 clones, 70% to 90% seen once. Sample: peripheral blood. All receptors derive from a man between 18 and 29 years old with active or convalescent COVID-19. The conserved cysteine and the conserved F or W are not part of the CDR3 here.

TRBV7-8,15,TRBJ2-7,ASSLGTSGGTSYEQY
TRBV10-3,11,TRBJ1-1,AIMGQEGTEAF
TRBV29-1,18,TRBJ1-6,SVDRSRENPLWTYNSPLH
TRBV7-6,13,TRBJ1-5,ASAKEGLGNQPQH
TRBV14,14,TRBJ2-1,ASSQDSSREYNEQF
TRBV7-6,10,TRBJ1-2,ASSLSSGGYT
TRBV15,12,TRBJ1-1,ATSRRLGEAEAF
TRBV19,13,TRBJ2-7,ASSATGYGLLEQY
TRBV6-6,13,TRBJ2-1,ASSPTGGVDNEQF
TRBV7-2,15,TRBJ1-3,ASSLVTGGGSGNTIY
TRBV7-3,9,TRBJ1-5,ATRSYQPQH
TRBV4-1,12,TRBJ1-1,ASSQGGADTEAF
TRBV20-1,9,TRBJ2-5,SAPQGETQY
TRBV7-6,13,TRBJ1-5,ASSLDAGAIGPQH
TRBV5-1,13,TRBJ2-1,ASSLAGTLNNEQF
TRBV27,11,TRBJ2-7,ASRGTEGYEQY
TRBV7-2,12,TRBJ1-2,ASSLAFTRHGYT
TRBV7-9,14,TRBJ2-3,ASSLKPSGGADTQY
TRBV21-1,13,TRBJ2-2,ASSKLTRRAGELF
TRBV15,10,TRBJ1-1,ATSSLNTEAF